Below, 21 T cell receptor beta chains from the same sample are listed, as sequenced in a study of blood T cell repertoires in COVID-19 (dated by TCRdb to 2020 to 2021). To prepare the library, the immunoSEQ multiplex PCR assay was applied. What TCRdb holds here is the immuneACCESS table cut down to in-frame rearrangements. Part of the clones is not present; checked against another copy, under half of the missing clones reflect an unresolved V gene, and the others are unexplained. A total of a few hundred thousand clones appear in this sample, about nine tenths of them only once. The ten top clones hold 0.94% of the sample. Sequences were obtained from peripheral blood. The receptors were sampled from a woman aged 35 to 49 who had recovered from COVID-19.

V usage is TRBV28 and J usage is TRBJ2-5; D is possibly TRBD2 (6 bases). The V end was cut by 1 base, the J end by 5 bases, with 11 bases between. Germline values: CDR1 MDHEN, CDR2 SYDVKM. This CDR3 spans 14 amino acids. Written as DNA, the CDR3 is TGTGCCAGCAGTTTATCCGGGACTCCGGAGACCCAGTACTTC. This sequence encodes CASSLSGTPETQYF.

The chain couples TRBV19 to TRBJ2-7, with a tentative D call TRBD1 (6 bases). The CDR3 consists of 13 residues. Trimming removed 6 bases at V and 1 base at J, with 10 bases between. The germline gives CDR1 LNHDA, CDR2 SQIVND (reference sequence). Here the CDR3 DNA reads TGTGCCAGTAGAAACAGGGCGTCCTACGAGCAGTACTTC. Translation gives CASRNRASYEQYF.

The chain employs TRBV30 and TRBJ2-2; tentatively, D is TRBD2 (6 bases). This CDR3 contains 14 residues. Germline V CDR1 and CDR2: GTSNPN, SVGIG (reference sequence). Trimming removed 2 bases at V and 3 bases at J, with 10 bases between. Written as DNA, the CDR3 is TGTGCCTGGAGTAGGGACTCTGACACCGGGGAGCTGTTTTTT. It translates to CAWSRDSDTGELFF.

This chain joins TRBV5-8 and TRBJ1-5; no clear D gene. CDR3 size: 16 residues. Trimming left V 2 bases short and J 4 bases short, with 16 bases between. Germline loops: CDR1 SGHTS, CDR2 YDEGEE. The chain's CDR3 is CASSLAASLLNQPQHF. As DNA, the CDR3 is TGTGCCAGCAGCTTAGCAGCGTCGCTACTAAATCAGCCCCAGCATTTT.

The rearrangement joins TRBV28 to TRBJ1-1; D unclear. The CDR3 runs 11 residues. Trimming stripped 7 bases from V and 1 base from J, with 4 bases between. Germline CDR1 MDHEN, CDR2 SYDVKM. CDR3 protein: CASNTNTEAFF. In nucleotides, the CDR3 is TGTGCCAGCAACACGAACACTGAAGCTTTCTTT.

The chain joins TRBV7-8 to TRBJ2-1, with D tentatively TRBD2 (6 bases). Germline V gene data show CDR1 as SGHVS and CDR2 as FQNEAQ. V shed 5 bases and J shed 5 bases, with 25 bases lying between them. This CDR3 has 18 residues. The CDR3 DNA follows: TGTGCCAGCAGCCCTAGCAGTGGTGTGGTAGCGGTACACAATGAGCAGTTCTTC. Translation: CASSPSSGVVAVHNEQFF.

The V gene is TRBV14, the J gene TRBJ2-7; TRBD2 is a possible D gene (5 bases). This CDR3 has 15 amino acids. Trimming took off 1 base at V and 6 bases at J, with 16 bases between the two ends. Germline V gives CDR1 SGHDN, CDR2 FVKESK. The CDR3 is CASSQGTGRGSEQYF. CDR3 nucleotides: TGTGCCAGCAGCCAAGGGACTGGACGTGGCTCCGAGCAGTACTTC.

The table lists this clone with a few counts. The chain combines TRBV4-1 with TRBJ2-3; 12 nucleotides align to TRBD1. The J segment lost 5 bases and the V segment lost 4 bases, leaving 4 bases of the junction unmatched. CDR1 is MGHRA, CDR2 YSYEKL, per germline. CDR3 length: 15 residues. The CDR3 loop is CASSPGQGAVDTQYF. The DNA for the CDR3 is TGCGCCAGCAGCCCGGGACAGGGGGCCGTAGATACGCAGTATTTT.

The V call is TRBV6-5, the J call TRBJ2-7; D unresolved. This CDR3 has 13 amino acids. Germline CDR1 reads MNHEY; CDR2 reads SVGAGI. The ends were cut back, 2 bases at V and 0 bases at J, with 5 bases in the middle. CDR3 coding DNA: TGTGCCAGCAGTTACGGCAACTCCTACGAGCAGTACTTC. Protein sequence: CASSYGNSYEQYF.

This chain uses TRBV6-1 with TRBJ2-7, with 10 nucleotides matching TRBD2. The CDR3 runs to 17 residues. Germline assignment: CDR1 MNHNS and CDR2 SASEGT. Trimming removed 3 bases from V and 0 bases from J; junction bases left unmatched: 8. The CDR3 sequence is CASSEVAGGLNSYEQYF. CDR3 coding DNA: TGTGCCAGCAGTGAGGTAGCGGGAGGCCTCAACTCCTACGAGCAGTACTTC.

The V and J genes are TRBV3-1 (or the pseudogene TRBV3-2) and TRBJ2-1; D unresolved. This CDR3 comprises 12 residues. Germline CDR1 and CDR2: LGHDT and YNNKEL (reference sequence). V was clipped by 5 bases and J by 7 bases, with 9 bases between them. This CDR3 is CASSSRGNEQFF. The CDR3 nucleotides are TGTGCCAGCAGCTCAAGAGGTAATGAGCAGTTCTTC.

The chain links TRBV5-4 to TRBJ2-1, with a possible D match to TRBD2 (7 bases). The CDR3 extends over 15 amino acids. The V and J ends lost 4 bases and 0 bases respectively, with 11 bases between them. CDR1 is SGHNT, CDR2 YYREEE, per germline (reference sequence). The CDR3 is CASSSGDTSYNEQFF. The CDR3, as DNA: TGTGCCAGCAGCAGCGGGGACACCTCCTACAATGAGCAGTTCTTC.

The J gene is TRBJ2-5, the V gene TRBV18; 8 nucleotides align to TRBD1. The length of the CDR3 is 15 residues. The germline CDR1 and CDR2 sequences are KGHSH and LQKENI. V gave up 3 bases and J gave up 2 bases; unmatched junction bases: 5. The CDR3 DNA is TGTGCCAGCTCACCGGGACAGGTGACTCAAGAGACCCAGTACTTC. Translation: CASSPGQVTQETQYF.

The rearrangement joins TRBV15 to TRBJ2-5; 7 nucleotides agree with TRBD1. This CDR3 is built from 13 residues. V lost 2 bases and J lost 7; bases outside the gene matches: 4. From germline, CDR1 is LNHNV and CDR2 YYDKDF (reference sequence). CDR3: CATSRPAGGTQYF. The DNA of the CDR3 is TGTGCCACCAGCAGACCCGCAGGGGGGACCCAGTACTTC.

This clone occurred once. This chain connects TRBV5-4 to TRBJ1-6; weak D call: TRBD1 (5 bases). Germline assignment: CDR1 SGHNT and CDR2 YYREEE (reference sequence). The CDR3 extends over 16 amino acids. V dropped 1 base and J dropped 7 bases, with 15 bases sitting between them. DNA of the CDR3: TGTGCCAGCAGCTTGTATCGGGGCGGGGGGAATTCACCCCTCCACTTT. Translating gives CASSLYRGGGNSPLHF.

The chain is built from TRBV3-1 (or the pseudogene TRBV3-2) and TRBJ1-2; tentatively, D is TRBD1 (5 bases). V dropped 2 bases and J dropped 5 bases, with 9 bases sitting between them. This CDR3 contains 13 residues. Germline-derived CDR1 and CDR2 are LGHDT and YNNKEL (reference sequence). The CDR3 sequence is CASSQNQGYGYTF. The CDR3 DNA sequence: TGTGCCAGCAGCCAAAATCAGGGATATGGCTACACCTTC.

As to this clone: Germline and junction disagree at one end, which may indicate a read error. The V and J genes are TRBV2 and TRBJ2-3, with TRBD1 as a possible D gene (5 bases). Per the germline V gene, CDR1 is SNHLY and CDR2 is FYNNEI. The CDR3 is 15 amino acids. CDR3 amino acids: CAARSNNLGTGTQYF. The CDR3 DNA reads as TGTGCCGCACGCTCAAATAATCTAGGTACAGGTACGCAGTATTTT.

The J gene is TRBJ2-7, the V gene TRBV10-3; D perhaps matches TRBD2 (6 bases). Germline-derived CDR1 and CDR2 are ENHRY and SYGVKD. The CDR3 consists of 13 residues. V shed 5 bases and J shed 3 bases, with 11 bases lying between them. The CDR3 here is CAISRGGRYEQYF. The CDR3 nucleotides are TGTGCCATCAGTAGGGGAGGTCGCTACGAGCAGTACTTC.

This chain uses TRBV25-1 with TRBJ2-5; 8 bases fit TRBD2. CDR1 MGHDK and CDR2 SYGVNS come from the germline V gene. Trimming at V came to 5 bases and at J to 2 bases, leaving 16 bases not matched to a gene. This CDR3 region has 18 residues. The CDR3 loop reads CASSYRDRRLARQETQYF. CDR3 DNA sequence: TGTGCCAGCAGTTACCGGGACCGAAGACTAGCGAGACAAGAGACCCAGTACTTC.

The V and J genes are TRBV24-1 and TRBJ2-2; 10 bases line up with TRBD1. V lost 9 bases to trimming and J lost 0 bases; unmatched junction nucleotides: 9. The CDR3 runs 17 residues. Germline V lookup: CDR1 KGHDR, CDR2 SFDVKD. The chain's CDR3 is CATGGGQGFPNTGELFF. The CDR3 coding sequence is TGTGCCACCGGGGGGGGACAGGGGTTCCCGAACACCGGGGAGCTGTTTTTT.

The chain carries TRBV5-1 and TRBJ1-2, with D possibly TRBD1 on 5 matching bases. The CDR3 length is 14 residues. Germline V gene lookup returns CDR1 SGHRS and CDR2 YFSETQ. V was pared by 0 bases and J by 4 bases, with 10 bases between. Here the CDR3 reads CASSLEGQGYGYTF. CDR3 sequence (DNA): TGCGCCAGCAGCTTGGAGGGGCAGGGCTATGGCTACACCTTC.